These 19 T cell receptor beta chains were all obtained from the same sample, sequenced in a study of T cell clonotyping in hematopoietic cell transplantation. TCRdb's copy holds only in-frame clones and misses some; the assay was immunoSEQ multiplex PCR. The data contain 10,000 or so clones, about 97% of them singletons. This specimen consisted of peripheral blood mononuclear cells, obtained 100 days after allogeneic stem cell transplant. These receptors all come from a male patient between 60 and 69 years old who had an allogeneic stem cell transplant from a related donor, so the T cells may come from the graft donor. Some clones in this sample may be carry-over from other donors' samples.

This chain uses TRBV5-1 with TRBJ1-1; D is uncertain. V was pared by 0 bases and J by 2 bases, with 20 bases between. Germline loops: CDR1 SGHRS, CDR2 YFSETQ. The CDR3 has 18 amino acids. The CDR3 DNA reads TGCGCCAGCAGCTTGGCCGCTAGGGCAGGCCCCCAAAACACTGAAGCTTTCTTT. Translating it yields CASSLAARAGPQNTEAFF.

The V and J genes are TRBV5-6 and TRBJ1-1; 7 bases map to TRBD1. The CDR3 sequence is 15 residues long. The germline V gene has CDR1 SGHDT and CDR2 YYEEEE. V dropped 5 bases and J dropped 5; count of bases not matched to a gene: 12. CDR3 nucleotide sequence: TGTGCCAGCAGTTACCAGACAGGGCGGAGGACTGAAGCTTTCTTT. It codes for CASSYQTGRRTEAFF.

The chain is built from TRBV19 and TRBJ1-5; the D is unclear. From germline, CDR1 is LNHDA and CDR2 SQIVND (reference sequence). Trimming removed 3 bases from V and 2 bases from J, with 23 bases in between. This CDR3 comprises 19 residues. The CDR3 coding sequence is TGTGCCAGTAGTATTAGCGGCAGTCGAAATACCTGGGGCAATCAGCCCCAGCATTTT. Amino acid sequence: CASSISGSRNTWGNQPQHF.

The rearrangement joins TRBV5-1 to TRBJ2-7, with D perhaps TRBD1 (6 bases). The germline V gene encodes CDR1 SGHRS and CDR2 YFSETQ. This CDR3 has 14 amino acids. The V end was cut by 0 bases, the J end by 5 bases, with 12 bases between. CDR3 residues: CASSLGTAFHEQYF. DNA of the CDR3: TGCGCCAGCAGCTTGGGGACAGCCTTCCACGAGCAGTACTTC.

The genes are TRBV19 and TRBJ1-4; tentative D call: TRBD1 (6 bases). V lost 6 bases to trimming and J lost 7 bases, with 18 bases between them. The CDR3 sequence is 15 residues long. Looked up from germline, CDR1 is LNHDA and CDR2 is SQIVND (reference sequence). The CDR3 spells CASSNYGRGTEKLFF. The CDR3 DNA reads as TGTGCCAGTAGCAACTACGGAAGGGGGACTGAAAAACTGTTTTTT.

The chain recombines TRBV2 with TRBJ2-5, with D maybe TRBD2 (6 bases). Trimming shortened V by 6 bases and J by 5 bases, and 22 bases separated the two germline ends. Germline lookup yields CDR1 SNHLY and CDR2 FYNNEI. This CDR3 comprises 16 residues. In nucleotides, the CDR3 is TGTGCCAGCAGAGGGGAGAGTGGGCCTGGGGGGGAGACCCAGTACTTC. Amino acids: CASRGESGPGGETQYF.

The chain couples TRBV4-1 to TRBJ2-7; weak D call: TRBD1 (6 bases). CDR1 MGHRA and CDR2 YSYEKL come from the germline V gene. Trimming removed 1 base from V and 2 bases from J, with 9 bases in between. There are 14 residues in the CDR3. CDR3 residues: CASSQARGTYEQYF. CDR3 nucleotides: TGCGCCAGCAGCCAAGCAAGGGGGACCTACGAGCAGTACTTC.

V gene TRBV7-2 combines with J gene TRBJ2-7; 11 bases are a match to TRBD2. CDR3 size: 15 residues. Germline CDR1 is SGHTA and CDR2 is FQGNSA. J gave up 5 bases and V 5 bases, and 8 bases lay outside the gene matches. The CDR3 reads CASSPIAGGPNEQYF. For the CDR3, the DNA is TGTGCCAGCAGCCCAATAGCGGGGGGGCCCAACGAGCAGTACTTC.

V is TRBV7-8 and J is TRBJ2-3; 13 nucleotides match TRBD2. V trimming: 6 bases; J trimming: 1 base; junction bases outside the gene matches: 4. Per the germline V gene, CDR1 is SGHVS and CDR2 is FQNEAQ. The CDR3 is made up of 16 amino acids. The CDR3 region is CASRLAGGRRTDTQYF. CDR3 coding DNA: TGTGCCAGCAGACTAGCGGGGGGGCGGCGCACAGATACGCAGTATTTT.

The V and J genes are TRBV29-1 and TRBJ1-1, with 7 bases lining up with TRBD1. V lost 4 bases, J lost 5 bases, and 7 bases stayed unmatched. The CDR3 is made up of 13 amino acids. CDR1 and CDR2 (germline): SQVTM, ANQGSEA. The CDR3 loop reads CSVVQGIVTEAFF. CDR3 sequence (DNA): TGCAGCGTTGTACAGGGGATCGTGACTGAAGCTTTCTTT.

The CDR3 DNA reads as TGTGCCAGCAGCTTAGCCCGAATGGGGCCCGGCGCCTACGAGCAGTACTTC. It encodes CASSLARMGPGAYEQYF. This rearrangement joins TRBV7-8 to TRBJ2-7; D perhaps matches TRBD1 (5 bases). V lost 0 bases, J lost 2 bases, and 17 bases lay in between. CDR1 and CDR2 from the germline V gene are SGHVS and FQNEAQ. There are 17 residues in the CDR3.

V usage is TRBV28 and J usage is TRBJ2-2; possibly TRBD2 for D (6 bases). The CDR3 has 14 residues. The ends were cut back, 7 bases at V and 7 bases at J, with 16 bases in the middle. Germline CDR1 MDHEN, CDR2 SYDVKM. The CDR3 sequence: CASIPHPGSGELFF. Here the CDR3 DNA reads TGTGCCAGCATCCCTCACCCCGGGAGCGGGGAGCTGTTTTTT.

This clone appeared once. V usage is TRBV4-1 and J usage is TRBJ1-1; tentatively, D is TRBD1 (5 bases). The CDR3 has 15 amino acids. The V and J ends lost 8 bases and 1 base respectively, with 17 bases between them. Looked up from germline, CDR1 is MGHRA and CDR2 is YSYEKL. CDR3 sequence (DNA): TGCGCCAGCTCCTACCGCGGGGGACGGAACACTGAAGCTTTCTTT. It codes for CASSYRGGRNTEAFF.

The chain uses TRBV7-2 and TRBJ1-6; a possible D gene is TRBD1 (6 bases). Germline loops: CDR1 SGHTA, CDR2 FQGNSA. V was shortened by 6 bases and J by 2 bases, with 11 bases between the two germline ends. The CDR3 loop spans 15 amino acids. The CDR3 region is CASRREGAYNSPLHF. The CDR3 bases are TGTGCCAGCAGGAGGGAGGGGGCCTATAATTCACCCCTCCACTTT. Using reference TRBV7-2 and TRBJ1-6 for the parts outside the CDR3, the full variable domain is GAGVSQSPSNKVTEKGKDVELRCDPISGHTALYWYRQSLGQGLEFLIYFQGNSAPDKSGLPSDRFSAERTGGSVSTLTIQRTQQEDSAVYLCASRREGAYNSPLHFGNGTRLTVT.

The CDR3 DNA reads as TGCGCCAGCAGTGAAGAGGTGTCATCCTACGAGCAGTACTTC. Encoded protein: CASSEEVSSYEQYF. This chain links TRBV10-2 with TRBJ2-7; D gene ambiguous. Trimming shortened V by 3 bases and J by 1 base, and 10 bases separated the two germline ends. Germline CDR1 WSHSY, CDR2 SAAADI. The CDR3 has 14 residues.

This rearrangement joins TRBV29-1 to TRBJ2-3; 8 bases are a match to TRBD2. This CDR3 has 15 residues. Germline V gives CDR1 SQVTM, CDR2 ANQGSEA. V lost 4 bases and J lost 1; bases outside the gene matches: 7. The CDR3 loop reads CSVVLAGFGTDTQYF. Here the CDR3 DNA reads TGCAGCGTTGTGCTAGCGGGTTTCGGCACAGATACGCAGTATTTT.

J is TRBJ2-3 and V is TRBV5-4; 8 bases fit TRBD2. CDR3 length equals 14 residues. Germline CDR1 SGHNT, CDR2 YYREEE (reference sequence). With 3 bases clipped from V and 5 bases from J, the junction kept 5 bases outside the gene matches. The DNA for the CDR3 is TGTGCCAGCAGCTCCGGGGGGGCCAGAGATACGCAGTATTTT. This translates into CASSSGGARDTQYF.

V gene TRBV27 combines with J gene TRBJ2-2; 12 bases map to TRBD2. Looked up from germline, CDR1 is MNHEY and CDR2 is SMNVEV (reference sequence). This CDR3 is 19 amino acids long. The V gene end was trimmed by 3 bases and the J gene end by 0 bases; junction bases not matched to a gene: 8. CDR3 sequence: CASSFRRLAGAANTGELFF. In DNA form, the CDR3 reads TGTGCCAGCAGTTTTCGCCGACTAGCGGGGGCCGCGAACACCGGGGAGCTGTTTTTT.

The chain carries TRBV27 and TRBJ1-3; D not certain. V lost 3 bases to trimming and J lost 7 bases, with 10 bases between them. The CDR3 sequence is 13 residues long. Germline V CDR1 and CDR2: MNHEY, SMNVEV (reference sequence). CDR3 DNA sequence: TGTGCCAGCAGTTTTCGTCGAGGGAACACCATATATTTT. The encoded protein is CASSFRRGNTIYF.